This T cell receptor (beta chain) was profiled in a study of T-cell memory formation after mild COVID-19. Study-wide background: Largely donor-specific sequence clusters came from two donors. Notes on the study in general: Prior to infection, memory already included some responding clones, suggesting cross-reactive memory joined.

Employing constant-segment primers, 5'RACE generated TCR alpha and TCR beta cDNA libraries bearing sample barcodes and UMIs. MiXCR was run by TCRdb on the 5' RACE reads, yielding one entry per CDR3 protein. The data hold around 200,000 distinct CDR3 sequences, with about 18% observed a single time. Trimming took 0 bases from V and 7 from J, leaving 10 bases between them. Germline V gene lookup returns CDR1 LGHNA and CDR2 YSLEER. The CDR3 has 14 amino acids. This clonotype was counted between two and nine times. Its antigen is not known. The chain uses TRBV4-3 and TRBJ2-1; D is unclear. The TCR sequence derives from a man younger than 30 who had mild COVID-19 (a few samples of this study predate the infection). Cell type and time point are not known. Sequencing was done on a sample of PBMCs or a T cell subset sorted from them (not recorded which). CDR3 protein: CASSQDIRVNEQFF. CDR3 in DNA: TGCGCCAGCAGCCAAGATATAAGGGTAAATGAGCAGTTCTTC.